The rows below give T cell receptor beta chains drawn from one sample of a study of PD-L1 blockade in urothelial cancer. TCRdb's table, derived via immunoSEQ multiplex PCR, lists solely in-frame clones and lacks some. The sample includes tens of thousands of clones, 70% to 90% seen only once; the top ten take 1.6%. Sequences were derived from PBMCs, sampled around atezolizumab (anti-PD-L1) treatment. Receptors originate from a man between 65 and 85 years old with urothelial cancer. Each CDR3 is given with its conserved first and last residue. D genes are given only for firm matches. Part of the rows lack a size; the others show once, few, many or a class for expanded clones.

>TRBV21-1|TRBJ2-7|-|few
TGTGCCAGCAGCACTCTACTATTCGGGACTAGAGTTTCCCACGAGCAGTACTTC
CASSTLLFGTRVSHEQYF
>TRBV6-5|TRBJ1-1|-|few
TGTGCCAGCAGTTACGGTACGCGGAACACTGAAGCTTTCTTT
CASSYGTRNTEAFF
>TRBV20-1|TRBJ1-2|-|-
TGCAGTGCTAGAGGGCTCTATGGCTACACCTTC
CSARGLYGYTF
>TRBV28|TRBJ2-1|TRBD2|-
TGTGCCAGCAGTAGCGGGAGAAGTGAGCAGTTCTTC
CASSSGRSEQFF
>TRBV6-1|TRBJ2-3|TRBD2|few
TGTGCCATCGGCGGAGCGGGAGAGGGCGATACGCAGTATTTT
CAIGGAGEGDTQYF
>TRBV28|TRBJ2-7|-|-
TGTGCCAGCAGTCGAATAAGGGGGTACGAGCAGTACTTC
CASSRIRGYEQYF
>TRBV25-1|TRBJ1-1|TRBD1|-
TGTGCCAGCAGTACAGGGGGGAACACTGAAGCTTTCTTT
CASSTGGNTEAFF
>TRBV27|TRBJ1-2|TRBD1|-
TGTGCCAGCCACGGGACAGGGGGTCCCCATGGCTACACCTTC
CASHGTGGPHGYTF
>TRBV27|TRBJ2-5|-|once
TGTGCCAGCAGTTTATCCCGGGACAACCAAGAGACCCAGTACTTC
CASSLSRDNQETQYF
>TRBV4-2|TRBJ1-1|TRBD1|-
TGTGCCAGCAGCCAAGCAGGGGGCCCCGCGAACACTGAAGCTTTCTTT
CASSQAGGPANTEAFF
>TRBV28|TRBJ2-5|TRBD1|-
TGTGCCAGCAGTTTGGGACAGGGGTACGCAGAGACCCAGTACTTC
CASSLGQGYAETQYF
>TRBV7-9|TRBJ2-7|-|few
TGTGCCAGCAGCTTAGGGTCGTTAGGCAGGGGCTCCTACGAGCAGTACTTC
CASSLGSLGRGSYEQYF
>TRBV7-8|TRBJ2-5|TRBD2|-
TGTGCCAGCAGGTCAACCGGGACTAGCCTAGAGACCCAGTACTTC
CASRSTGTSLETQYF
>TRBV28|TRBJ2-1|-|few
TGTGCCAGCACCAAGAGGAATGAGCAGTTCTTC
CASTKRNEQFF
>TRBV18|TRBJ1-2|TRBD1|once
TGTGCCAGCTCACAATGGACAGGGGACGGCTACACCTTC
CASSQWTGDGYTF
>TRBV12-2|TRBJ2-5|-|-
TGTGCAAGTCGCTTAGCGCGACAGTACCAAGAGACCCAGTACTTC
CASRLARQYQETQYF
>TRBV4-1|TRBJ2-3|-|many
TGCGCCAGCAGCCAAGTCGATCTTTGGAGGGCAGATACGCAGTATTTT
CASSQVDLWRADTQYF
>TRBV28|TRBJ2-3|-|once
TGTGCCAGCAGTTCGAGTTTGGTAAGCACAGATACGCAGTATTTT
CASSSSLVSTDTQYF
>TRBV15|TRBJ2-1|TRBD2|-
TGTGCCACCAGCAGAGATAAGCTAGCGGGAGTGGAGCAGTTCTTC
CATSRDKLAGVEQFF
>TRBV11-2|TRBJ2-7|-|-
TGTGCCAGCACCCCCCCCGCGGGACAGCAGTACTTC
CASTPPAGQQYF
>TRBV5-4|TRBJ1-1|TRBD1|once
TGTGCCAGCGGGACAGGACTAACGTGGAACACTGAAGCTTTCTTT
CASGTGLTWNTEAFF
>TRBV7-2|TRBJ1-3|-|-
TGTGCCAGCACGGCAGGGGGAAACACCATATATTTT
CASTAGGNTIYF
>TRBV27|TRBJ2-7|TRBD1|-
TGTGCCAGCAGTTCACAGGGGATTCGGTCCTACGAGCAGTACTTC
CASSSQGIRSYEQYF
>TRBV28|TRBJ2-5|TRBD2|-
TGTGCCAGCACTATGGGGGCGGGAGGCGTGGAGACCCAGTACTTC
CASTMGAGGVETQYF
>TRBV19|TRBJ2-6|-|-
TGTGCCAGTAGTACCCCGGAGGGCCAAAGGTCTGGGGCCAACGTCCTGACTTTC
CASSTPEGQRSGANVLTF
>TRBV19|TRBJ2-7|TRBD2|-
TGTGCCAGCGGGACTAGCGGTGGCGAGCAGTACTTC
CASGTSGGEQYF
>TRBV7-9|TRBJ1-4|TRBD1|-
TGTGCCAGCAGGGCAGATTCCGGGACAGGGGGAGAAAAACTGTTTTTT
CASRADSGTGGEKLFF
>TRBV28|TRBJ2-1|-|-
TGTGCCAGCAGTACCCCGCCGCAGGGGTCCAATGAGCAGTTCTTC
CASSTPPQGSNEQFF
>TRBV27|TRBJ2-6|-|-
TGTGCCAGCAGTTTATTACCACGAGGGGGGGCCAACGTCCTGACTTTC
CASSLLPRGGANVLTF
>TRBV5-1|TRBJ1-3|TRBD1|-
TGCGCCAGCAGCTCTACAGGGGGCGATGGAAACACCATATATTTT
CASSSTGGDGNTIYF
>TRBV2|TRBJ2-1|-|-
TGTGCCAGCAGTGAGAACAGGGGAGGAGAAAATGAGCAGTTCTTC
CASSENRGGENEQFF
>TRBV4-2|TRBJ2-7|TRBD1|-
TGTGCCAGCAGCCAAGGGGTGGGACAGGGGGCCTACGAGCAGTACTTC
CASSQGVGQGAYEQYF
>TRBV6-1|TRBJ1-2|-|once
TGTGCCAGCAGTGAGCCAGAAGTCTATGGCTACACCTTC
CASSEPEVYGYTF
>TRBV5-6|TRBJ2-1|-|-
TGTGCCACTGCGGGGTGGGGACGGGGTGAGCAGTTCTTC
CATAGWGRGEQFF
>TRBV5-1|TRBJ2-1|TRBD2|-
TGCGCCAGCAGCTTGGCGGCTAGCGGGACCGTCGGAAAGCAGTTCTTC
CASSLAASGTVGKQFF
>TRBV27|TRBJ2-1|TRBD1|-
TGTGCCAGCAGTTCACAGGGGGCCCTTTACAATGAGCAGTTCTTC
CASSSQGALYNEQFF
>TRBV27|TRBJ2-1|-|few
TGTGCCAGCAGTTCCCGGGACTACAATGAGCAGTTCTTC
CASSSRDYNEQFF
>TRBV7-3|TRBJ2-2|TRBD1|once
TGTGCCAGCAGCGAAATTAACCTGGGACAGGGAACCGGGGAGCTGTTTTTT
CASSEINLGQGTGELFF
>TRBV5-4|TRBJ2-5|TRBD2|-
TGTGCCAGCAGCACTGGGGGGGTCTCCCGTGGTGAGACCCAGTACTTC
CASSTGGVSRGETQYF
>TRBV4-3|TRBJ2-1|TRBD1|-
TGCGCCAGCAGCTCGCGGACAGGGACCTGGAATGAGCAGTTCTTC
CASSSRTGTWNEQFF
>TRBV2|TRBJ2-3|TRBD1|once
TGTGCCAGCAGAGGAGGACAGGCGTCGGGCACAGATACGCAGTATTTT
CASRGGQASGTDTQYF
>TRBV2|TRBJ2-7|TRBD2|-
TGTGCCAGCAATAGGAACGGGAGGGGGATAGGCGAGCAGTACTTC
CASNRNGRGIGEQYF
>TRBV6-1|TRBJ2-7|TRBD2|-
TGTGCCAGCAGTACGTCCGGGAGGTACTACGAGCAGTACTTC
CASSTSGRYYEQYF
>TRBV18|TRBJ1-3|TRBD1|-
TGTGCCAGCTCACCGGACAGGGGGGCTGGAAACACCATATATTTT
CASSPDRGAGNTIYF